This T cell receptor (beta chain) was profiled in a study of naive and memory T cell subsets. Germline V CDR1 and CDR2: SNHLY, FYNNEI. CDR3 length: 14 amino acids. V gave up 6 bases and J gave up 7 bases; unmatched junction bases: 3. Two oligonucleotides, mixed equimolar, formed the beta constant-region primer covering TRBC1 and TRBC2. Ligated cDNA was amplified by four rounds of PCR with nested alpha and beta constant-region primers and SP2. Ligation attached a single-stranded oligonucleotide with a 12-nucleotide UMI and the SP2 primer to the cDNA 3' end. TCRdb ran MiXCR on the UMI-ligation and nested PCR reads and lists one entry per CDR3 protein. The profile shows 100,000 to 150,000 distinct CDR3 sequences, around 35% of them singletons. Four subsets defined by CD45RA and CD27 were sorted after CD3, CD4, CD8 and live/dead staining.

Sample: central memory CD4+ T cells from blood. The genes are TRBV2 and TRBJ2-1; 13 nucleotides match TRBD2. The source of this sequence is a human donor in good health. The CDR3 DNA reads TGTGCCAGCAGCGGACTAGCGGGAGTAAATGAGCAGTTCTTC. As protein: CASSGLAGVNEQFF.